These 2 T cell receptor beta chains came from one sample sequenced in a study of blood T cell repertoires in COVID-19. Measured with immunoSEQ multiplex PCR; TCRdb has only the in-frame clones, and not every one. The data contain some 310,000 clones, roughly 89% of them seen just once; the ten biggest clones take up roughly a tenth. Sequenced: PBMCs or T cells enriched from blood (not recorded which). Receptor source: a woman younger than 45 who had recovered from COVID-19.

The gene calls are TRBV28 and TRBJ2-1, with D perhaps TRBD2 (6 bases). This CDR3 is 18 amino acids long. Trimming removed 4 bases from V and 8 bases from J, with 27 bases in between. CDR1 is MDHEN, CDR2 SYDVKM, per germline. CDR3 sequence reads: CASSWWDASRGKTHEQFF. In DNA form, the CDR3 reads TGTGCCAGCAGTTGGTGGGATGCTTCCCGGGGGAAGACCCATGAGCAGTTCTTC.

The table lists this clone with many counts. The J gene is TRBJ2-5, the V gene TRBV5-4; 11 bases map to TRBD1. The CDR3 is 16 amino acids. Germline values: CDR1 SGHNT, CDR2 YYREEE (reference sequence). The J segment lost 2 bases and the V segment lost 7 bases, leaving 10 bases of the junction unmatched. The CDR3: CASREAGTGGQETQYF. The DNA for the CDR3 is TGTGCCAGCCGTGAAGCCGGGACAGGGGGACAAGAGACCCAGTACTTC.